Below, 4 T cell receptor beta chains from the same sample are listed, as sequenced in a study of cytomegalovirus exposure and HLA in healthy donors. In the PCR, 60 Vbeta and 13 Jbeta primers were used. Method: immunoSEQ multiplex PCR; TCRdb's copy keeps in-frame clones and lacks some. The sample has roughly 170,000 clones; about 80% are singletons. Material for sequencing was PBMCs. Receptors were obtained from a man between 25 and 39 years old in good health and CMV-seronegative.

This sequence joins TRBV11-2 and TRBJ1-1, with 7 positions matching TRBD1. This CDR3 spans 14 amino acids. In germline, CDR1 is SGHAT, CDR2 FQNNGV. Losses at the gene ends were 10 bases for V and 0 bases for J; bases not matched to a gene: 8. The DNA of the CDR3 is TGTGCCACGTCCCGGGACAGCATGAACACTGAAGCTTTCTTT. Its protein product is CATSRDSMNTEAFF. Full variable domain (missing parts from reference TRBV11-2 and TRBJ1-1): EAGVAQSPRYKIIEKRQSVAFWCNPISGHATLYWYQQILGQGPKLLIQFQNNGVVDDSQLPKDRFSAERLKGVDSTLKIQPAKLEDSAVYLCATSRDSMNTEAFFGQGTRLTVV.

The chain uses TRBV28 and TRBJ2-1; weak D call: TRBD1 (5 bases). Germline V CDR1 and CDR2: MDHEN, SYDVKM. Trimming removed 4 bases from V and 8 bases from J, with 9 bases in between. The CDR3 is 12 residues long. The CDR3 spells CASSSVGDEQFF. Here the CDR3 DNA reads TGTGCCAGCAGTTCTGTAGGGGATGAGCAGTTCTTC.

This clone was picked up one time. The genes are TRBV19 and TRBJ1-6; no definite D call. The CDR3 is 13 residues long. The germline V gene has CDR1 LNHDA and CDR2 SQIVND (reference sequence). Trimming removed 7 bases at V and 7 bases at J, with 11 bases between. In DNA, the CDR3 is TGTGCCAGTACAAAAGAGATAAATTCACCCCTCCACTTT. It encodes CASTKEINSPLHF.

The chain uses TRBV9 and TRBJ2-7; 7 nucleotides agree with TRBD2. Germline loops: CDR1 SGDLS, CDR2 YYNGEE. The CDR3 contains 14 residues. Trimming took 3 bases from V and 6 from J; bases not matched to a gene: 9. CDR3 nucleotide sequence: TGTGCCAGCAGCGGTGGGAGGGATCGGGTCGAGCAGTACTTC. This translates into CASSGGRDRVEQYF.